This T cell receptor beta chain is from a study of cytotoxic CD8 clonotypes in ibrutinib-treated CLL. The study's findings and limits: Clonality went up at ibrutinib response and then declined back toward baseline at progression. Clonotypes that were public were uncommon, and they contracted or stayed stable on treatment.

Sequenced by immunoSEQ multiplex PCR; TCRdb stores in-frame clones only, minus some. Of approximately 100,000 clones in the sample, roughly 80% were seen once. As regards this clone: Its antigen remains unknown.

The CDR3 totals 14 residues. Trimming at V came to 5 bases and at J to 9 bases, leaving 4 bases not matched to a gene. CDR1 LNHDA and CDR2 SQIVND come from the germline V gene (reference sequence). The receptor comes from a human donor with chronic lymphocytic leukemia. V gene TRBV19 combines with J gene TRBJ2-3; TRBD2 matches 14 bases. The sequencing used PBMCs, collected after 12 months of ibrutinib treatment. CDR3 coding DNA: TGTGCCAGTAGTGCCGGGACTAGCGGGGGAACGCAGTATTTT. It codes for CASSAGTSGGTQYF.